Sequencing of this TCR beta chain was carried out in a study of a mutant IDH1 vaccine in newly diagnosed glioma. Sequenced by immunoSEQ multiplex PCR; TCRdb stores in-frame clones only, minus some. The sample consists of approximately 30,000 clones, 79% of them appearing once. On this clone itself: Its antigen is not identified.

Study-wide results and limits: Vaccine-induced responses were seen in roughly 93% of patients, spanning several MHC alleles. Pseudoprogression appeared unlinked to shifts in leading peripheral T cell clonotypes.

The time point was: week 35, safety follow-up. A 20-mer mutant IDH1 peptide at 300 ug was injected subcutaneously with topical imiquimod. Germline loops: CDR1 SGHAT, CDR2 FQNNGV. V was shortened by 1 base and J by 3 bases, with 10 bases between the two germline ends. The CDR3 is made up of 14 amino acids. The genes are TRBV11-2 and TRBJ2-7; D gene ambiguous. The sequence derives from a woman in her thirties with glioma. Some clones in this sample may be carry-over from other donors' samples. The input for sequencing was PBMCs, taken from a glioma patient whose treatment included an IDH1 peptide vaccine. CDR3 amino acids: CASSLAGSRYEQYF. CDR3 in DNA: TGTGCCAGCAGCTTAGCAGGTAGTCGCTACGAGCAGTACTTC. Using reference TRBV11-2 and TRBJ2-7 for the parts outside the CDR3, the full variable domain is EAGVAQSPRYKIIEKRQSVAFWCNPISGHATLYWYQQILGQGPKLLIQFQNNGVVDDSQLPKDRFSAERLKGVDSTLKIQPAKLEDSAVYLCASSLAGSRYEQYFGPGTRLTVT.